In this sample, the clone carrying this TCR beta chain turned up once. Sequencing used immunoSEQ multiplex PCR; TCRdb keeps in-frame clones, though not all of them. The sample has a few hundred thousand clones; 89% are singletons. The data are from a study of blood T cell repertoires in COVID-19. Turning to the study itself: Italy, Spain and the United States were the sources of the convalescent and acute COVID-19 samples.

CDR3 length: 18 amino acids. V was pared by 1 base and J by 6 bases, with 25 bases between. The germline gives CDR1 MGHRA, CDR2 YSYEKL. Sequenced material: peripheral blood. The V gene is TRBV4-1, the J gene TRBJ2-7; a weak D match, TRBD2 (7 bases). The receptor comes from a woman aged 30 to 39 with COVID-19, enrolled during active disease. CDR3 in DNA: TGCGCCAGCAGCCAAGGGATGGCCAGGGGCGCGTGGGGGGGCGAGCAGTACTTC. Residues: CASSQGMARGAWGGEQYF.